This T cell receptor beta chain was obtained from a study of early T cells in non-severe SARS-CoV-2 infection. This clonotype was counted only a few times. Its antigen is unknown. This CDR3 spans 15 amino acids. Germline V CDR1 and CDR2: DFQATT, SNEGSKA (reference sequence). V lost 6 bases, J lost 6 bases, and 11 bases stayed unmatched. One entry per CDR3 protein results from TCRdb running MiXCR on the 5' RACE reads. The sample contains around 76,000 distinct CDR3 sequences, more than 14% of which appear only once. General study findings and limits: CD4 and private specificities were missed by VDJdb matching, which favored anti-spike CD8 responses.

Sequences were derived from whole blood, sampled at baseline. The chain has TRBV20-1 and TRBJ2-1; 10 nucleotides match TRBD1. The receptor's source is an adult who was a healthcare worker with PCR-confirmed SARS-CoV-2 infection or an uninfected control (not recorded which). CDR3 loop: CSASTGTGAGNEQFF. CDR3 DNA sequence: TGCAGTGCCTCTACCGGGACAGGGGCCGGCAATGAGCAGTTCTTC.